The 28 T cell receptor beta chains below all came from one sample that was sequenced in a study of blood T cells in healthy people across ages. A second PCR of roughly 7 to 11 cycles used a sample-barcoded 5' primer and a J-beta primer mix. TCRdb reanalysed the 5' RACE reads using MiXCR and keeps one entry per CDR3 protein. The table has about 1,600,000 distinct CDR3 sequences, roughly 45% seen once; the top ten hold around 8%. The specimen sequenced was blood. All receptors derive from a woman between 18 and 29 years old in good health.

In DNA, the CDR3 is TGCAGTGCTAGAGATCCGGTCTCCGGGAATGAGCAGTACTTC. Translating gives CSARDPVSGNEQYF. The chain is built from TRBV20-1 and TRBJ2-5, with D possibly being TRBD2 (5 bases). Germline loops: CDR1 DFQATT, CDR2 SNEGSKA (reference sequence). V lost 0 bases and J 11 bases, leaving 19 bases between the germline ends. This CDR3 has 14 amino acids.

This clonotype was observed at least ten times. The V call is TRBV2, the J call TRBJ2-7; a possible D gene is TRBD1 (5 bases). The CDR3 runs 14 residues. With 1 base removed from V and 3 bases from J, the gap between germline ends came to 10 bases. The germline gives CDR1 SNHLY, CDR2 FYNNEI. CDR3 sequence (DNA): TGTGCCAGCAGTGAAGAGCAGGGCAACTACGAGCAGTACTTC. Translated: CASSEEQGNYEQYF.

The rearrangement links TRBV7-2 to TRBJ2-2; D remains unclear. Between the trimmed V and J ends, which lost 0 bases and 5 bases, there was a span of 10 bases. The length of the CDR3 is 15 residues. Germline V CDR1 and CDR2: SGHTA, FQGNSA. CDR3 sequence (DNA): TGTGCCAGCAGCTTAGCTACGCTGGGGACCGGGGAGCTGTTTTTT. Residues: CASSLATLGTGELFF.

This chain joins TRBV7-8 and TRBJ2-1, with D possibly matching TRBD2 (5 bases). Germline V lookup: CDR1 SGHVS, CDR2 FQNEAQ. The ends were cut back, 0 bases at V and 10 bases at J, with 13 bases in the middle. CDR3 length: 14 residues. DNA of the CDR3: TGTGCCAGCAGCTTAGCGGTTCTAGCTGGGGAGCAGTTCTTC. It codes for CASSLAVLAGEQFF.

The genes are TRBV10-2 and TRBJ2-5, with 13 bases lining up with TRBD2. The V gene's germline CDR1 is WSHSY and CDR2 SAAADI. The CDR3 covers 16 residues. V lost 3 bases, J lost 3 bases, and 4 bases stayed unmatched. The CDR3 region has the DNA TGCGCCAGCAGTGACAGCGGGACTAGCGGGGAAGAGACCCAGTACTTC. Translating gives CASSDSGTSGEETQYF.

This clonotype was recorded a few times. The chain recombines TRBV6-5 with TRBJ1-1, with unresolved D. CDR1 is MNHEY and CDR2 is SVGAGI in the germline V gene. CDR3 length: 13 amino acids. The germline V and J ends were trimmed by 2 bases and 11 bases, with 15 bases remaining between them. CDR3 DNA sequence: TGTGCCAGCAGTTACGGCGGCAGCGTGAATGCTTTCTTT. As protein: CASSYGGSVNAFF.

The chain uses TRBV6-1 and TRBJ1-5; the D gene is possibly TRBD1 (5 bases). CDR3 length: 15 residues. With 2 bases removed from V and 4 bases from J, the gap between germline ends came to 12 bases. Germline CDR1 reads MNHNS; CDR2 reads SASEGT. The CDR3, as DNA: TGTGCCAGCAGTGAAATTGGGGCGGGGAATCAGCCCCAGCATTTT. This gives the protein CASSEIGAGNQPQHF.

This clonotype turned up a few times. The chain combines TRBV12-3 or TRBV12-4 with TRBJ1-5; no definite D call. The V end was cut by 3 bases, the J end by 5 bases, with 5 bases between. This CDR3 comprises 12 residues. The CDR3 loop is CASSFADQPQHF. The CDR3 DNA reads TGTGCCAGCAGTTTTGCTGATCAGCCCCAGCATTTT.

This rearrangement joins TRBV11-3 to TRBJ2-1; 12 positions agree with TRBD2. Per the germline V gene, CDR1 is SGHNT and CDR2 is YENEEA. The V segment lost 2 bases and the J segment 6 bases; nucleotides outside the gene matches: 5. The CDR3 covers 16 residues. The CDR3 spells CASSLLAGGPFNEQFF. CDR3 in DNA: TGTGCCAGCAGCTTACTAGCGGGAGGGCCTTTCAATGAGCAGTTCTTC.

The V gene is TRBV6-1, the J gene TRBJ1-2, with 11 bases fitting TRBD1. Germline CDR1 is MNHNS and CDR2 is SASEGT. This CDR3 has 16 amino acids. Unmatched junction bases numbered 4, after V lost 2 bases and J lost 2 bases. CDR3 nucleotide sequence: TGTGCCAGCAGTGAACGGACAGGGGGCTTCAACTATGGCTACACCTTC. It specifies CASSERTGGFNYGYTF.

The chain employs TRBV6-6 and TRBJ2-1, with TRBD2 identical over 10 bases. Trimming cost V 2 bases and J 9 bases; bases outside gene matches: 7. Germline lookup yields CDR1 MNHNY and CDR2 SVGAGI (reference sequence). The CDR3 is 15 amino acids. The CDR3 sequence: CASSYVASGSTEQFF. The CDR3 bases are TGTGCCAGCAGTTACGTGGCTAGCGGGAGCACTGAGCAGTTCTTC.

This chain uses TRBV4-2 with TRBJ2-5, with D tentatively TRBD2 (5 bases). This CDR3 is built from 15 residues. The ends were cut back, 1 base at V and 1 base at J, with 10 bases in the middle. In germline, CDR1 is LGHNA, CDR2 YNFKEQ. The CDR3 spells CASSQGAGPQETQYF. The CDR3 nucleotides are TGTGCCAGCAGCCAAGGGGCGGGTCCCCAAGAGACCCAGTACTTC.

This clonotype was detected only a few times. This chain uses TRBV20-1 with TRBJ2-5; no firm D call. Between the trimmed V and J ends, which lost 1 base and 1 base, there was a span of 7 bases. Germline V lookup: CDR1 DFQATT, CDR2 SNEGSKA (reference sequence). The CDR3 has 13 residues. The CDR3 DNA reads TGCAGTGCTAGAGTGAGAGGCCAAGAGACCCAGTACTTC. This translates into CSARVRGQETQYF.

The chain couples TRBV2 to TRBJ1-2; no clear D. CDR3 length equals 14 residues. Germline assignment: CDR1 SNHLY and CDR2 FYNNEI. The V end lost 3 bases, the J end lost 6 bases, and 14 bases lay between the germline ends. The CDR3 DNA reads as TGTGCCAGCAGTGATACCAACCCAGCGGATGGCTACACCTTC. Its translation is CASSDTNPADGYTF.

This chain connects TRBV7-8 to TRBJ2-3; D not resolved. CDR1 is SGHVS and CDR2 is FQNEAQ in the germline V gene. This CDR3 has 15 amino acids. Trimming took off 2 bases at V and 4 bases at J, with 13 bases between the two ends. The CDR3 is CASSLSGSRSDTQYF. The CDR3, as DNA: TGTGCCAGCAGCTTATCTGGATCGAGGTCAGATACGCAGTATTTT.

The chain carries TRBV5-1 and TRBJ2-4, with D perhaps TRBD1 (5 bases). Gene TRBJ2-7 matches the end of the DNA better, so the J call may be wrong. The germline CDR1 and CDR2 sequences are SGHRS and YFSETQ. The CDR3 sequence is 14 residues long. The CDR3 DNA follows: TGCGCCAGCAGCTGGGGCTCACAACTTGACGAGCAGTACTTC. Translating it yields CASSWGSQLDEQYF.

The rearrangement links TRBV20-1 to TRBJ2-2; TRBD2 matches at 9 bases. Germline lookup yields CDR1 DFQATT and CDR2 SNEGSKA (reference sequence). CDR3 length: 14 amino acids. The junction had 3 bases not matched to a gene; V was cut back by 1 base and J by 6 bases. CDR3 coding DNA: TGCAGTGCTAGAGGTGCGGGAGGGGCCGGGGAGCTGTTTTTT. Its translation is CSARGAGGAGELFF.

The J gene is TRBJ1-1, the V gene TRBV6-5; 7 nucleotides align to TRBD1. Germline lookup yields CDR1 MNHEY and CDR2 SVGAGI. J gave up 4 bases and V 0 bases, and 5 bases lay outside the gene matches. The CDR3 consists of 15 residues. CDR3 in DNA: TGTGCCAGCAGTTACTCGATTCAGGGGGGCACTGAAGCTTTCTTT. Translating gives CASSYSIQGGTEAFF.

The rearrangement joins TRBV16 to TRBJ2-7; D unresolved. Germline V lookup: CDR1 KGHSY, CDR2 FQNENV. This CDR3 has 14 residues. Trimming cost V 8 bases and J 2 bases, with 16 bases left between them. CDR3 sequence reads: CASGYHLTPYEQYF. In nucleotides, the CDR3 is TGTGCCAGCGGGTACCACCTAACCCCCTACGAGCAGTACTTC.

The chain recombines TRBV5-1 with TRBJ2-5; D might be TRBD2 (6 bases). V dropped 4 bases and J dropped 6 bases, with 16 bases sitting between them. This CDR3 has 14 residues. The germline V gene has CDR1 SGHRS and CDR2 YFSETQ. In DNA, the CDR3 is TGCGCCAGCAGCCCCGTAACTAGCCCCAAGACCCAGTACTTC. Protein sequence: CASSPVTSPKTQYF.

The chain joins TRBV5-1 to TRBJ2-7; no firm D call. Germline CDR1 is SGHRS and CDR2 is YFSETQ. V was shortened by 3 bases and J by 3 bases, with 10 bases between the two germline ends. This CDR3 spans 13 amino acids. The CDR3 loop is CASSSSHGYEQYF. The DNA of the CDR3 is TGCGCCAGCAGCTCCTCCCATGGCTACGAGCAGTACTTC.

J is TRBJ1-2 and V is TRBV6-1, with 11 bases fitting TRBD1. V lost 9 bases, J lost 4 bases, and 10 bases stayed unmatched. This CDR3 has 15 residues. The V gene's germline CDR1 is MNHNS and CDR2 SASEGT. CDR3 DNA: TGTGCCAGTCAGGGGACAGGGGGGCGCGGCTATGGCTACACCTTC. Its translation is CASQGTGGRGYGYTF.

This clonotype has just a few counts. The V and J genes are TRBV10-3 and TRBJ1-2; D uncertain. Germline assignment: CDR1 ENHRY and CDR2 SYGVKD. V gave up 9 bases and J gave up 3 bases, with 14 bases separating them. The CDR3 consists of 13 residues. The CDR3 here is CAISEREDYGYTF. For the CDR3, the DNA is TGTGCCATTAGCGAGCGCGAGGACTATGGCTACACCTTC.

The chain recombines TRBV2 with TRBJ1-1; D remains unclear. V was trimmed by 6 bases and J by 0 bases, leaving 11 bases between them. The CDR3 runs 14 residues. Germline lookup yields CDR1 SNHLY and CDR2 FYNNEI. The CDR3 DNA reads TGTGCCAGCAGGCCCAGGCGCTTGAACACTGAAGCTTTCTTT. Its protein is CASRPRRLNTEAFF.

This clonotype was seen only a few times. The germline gene is not matched at one end of the junction; a read error may be the cause. This chain uses TRBV20-1 with TRBJ1-1; perhaps TRBD1 as D (5 bases). Looked up from germline, CDR1 is DFQATT and CDR2 is SNEGSKA (reference sequence). The CDR3 loop spans 14 amino acids. The chain's CDR3 is CSARDLGENAEAFF. CDR3 nucleotides: TGCAGTGCTAGAGATTTGGGGGAGAACGCTGAAGCTTTCTTT.

This chain links TRBV6-5 with TRBJ1-1; D is unclear. V was trimmed by 0 bases and J by 5 bases, leaving 13 bases between them. The CDR3 extends over 15 amino acids. Germline V lookup: CDR1 MNHEY, CDR2 SVGAGI. The CDR3 nucleotides are TGTGCCAGCAGTTACTCGAGGCGGGGAGAGACTGAAGCTTTCTTT. Translating gives CASSYSRRGETEAFF.

The rearrangement joins TRBV27 to TRBJ1-4, with unresolved D. This CDR3 spans 14 amino acids. CDR1 is MNHEY, CDR2 SMNVEV, per germline (reference sequence). Between the trimmed V and J ends, which lost 1 base and 8 bases, there was a span of 11 bases. Here the CDR3 reads CASSLYGPGEKLFF. The CDR3 DNA sequence: TGTGCCAGCAGTTTATACGGGCCAGGAGAAAAACTGTTTTTT.

The CDR3 loop is CASSNSRETQYF. CDR3 in DNA: TGTGCCAGCAGTAACAGTCGAGAGACCCAGTACTTC. The V gene is TRBV7-6, the J gene TRBJ2-5, with D hard to call. Germline-derived CDR1 and CDR2 are SGHVS and FNYEAQ. The CDR3 covers 12 residues. V was pared by 6 bases and J by 4 bases, with 9 bases between.